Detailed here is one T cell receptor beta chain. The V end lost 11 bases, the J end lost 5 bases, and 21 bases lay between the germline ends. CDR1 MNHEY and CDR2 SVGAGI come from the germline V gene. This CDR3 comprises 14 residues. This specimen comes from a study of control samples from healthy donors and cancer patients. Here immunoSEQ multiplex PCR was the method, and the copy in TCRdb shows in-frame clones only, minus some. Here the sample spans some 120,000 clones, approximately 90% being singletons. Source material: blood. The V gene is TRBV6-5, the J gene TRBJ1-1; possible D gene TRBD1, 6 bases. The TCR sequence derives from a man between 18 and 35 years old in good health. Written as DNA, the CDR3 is TGTGCCGCCTTTGACACAGGGCTAAGAACTGAAGCTTTCTTT. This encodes CAAFDTGLRTEAFF.